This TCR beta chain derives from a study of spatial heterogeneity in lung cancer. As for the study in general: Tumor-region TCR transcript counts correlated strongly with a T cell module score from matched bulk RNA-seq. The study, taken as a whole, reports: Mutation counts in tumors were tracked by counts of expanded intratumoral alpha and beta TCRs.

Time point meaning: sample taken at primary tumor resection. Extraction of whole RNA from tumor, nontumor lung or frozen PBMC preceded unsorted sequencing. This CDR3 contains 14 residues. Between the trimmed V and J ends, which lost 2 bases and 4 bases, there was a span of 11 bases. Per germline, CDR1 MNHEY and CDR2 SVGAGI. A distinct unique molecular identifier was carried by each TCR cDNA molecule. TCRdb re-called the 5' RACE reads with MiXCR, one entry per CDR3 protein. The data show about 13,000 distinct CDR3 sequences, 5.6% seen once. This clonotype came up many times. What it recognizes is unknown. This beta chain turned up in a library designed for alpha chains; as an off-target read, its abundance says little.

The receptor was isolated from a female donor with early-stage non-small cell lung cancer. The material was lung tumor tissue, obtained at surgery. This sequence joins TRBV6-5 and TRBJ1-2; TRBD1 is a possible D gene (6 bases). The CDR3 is CASSYADSFYGYTF. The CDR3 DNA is TGTGCCAGCAGTTACGCGGACAGTTTCTATGGCTACACCTTC.